The 29 T cell receptor beta chains in this list originate from one sample, sequenced in a study of spatial heterogeneity in lung cancer. Described time point: sample taken at primary tumor resection. Tumor, nontumor lung or frozen PBMC supplied whole RNA, sequenced without sorting. TCRdb reprocessed the 5' RACE reads with MiXCR, giving one entry per CDR3 protein. The table shows about 13,000 distinct CDR3 sequences, with about 5.6% occurring only once. Sequences were derived from lung tumor tissue, sampled at surgery. The receptors originated from a human donor with early-stage non-small cell lung cancer.

About this clonotype itself: A read error may explain this, as a much larger clone is one base away. Found in a library prepared for alpha chains, this beta chain is an off-target read, and its abundance has little meaning. V and J are TRBV9 and TRBJ2-1; D gene uncertain. The V gene's germline CDR1 is SGDLS and CDR2 YYNGEE. The CDR3 has 12 amino acids. DNA for the CDR3: TGTGCCAGCAGCGTATTCAGAGATGAGCGGTTCTTC. This gives the protein CASSVFRDERFF.

This clonotype was seen once. The library was designed around alpha chains, so this beta chain is a stray read whose abundance carries little weight. The J gene is TRBJ1-1, the V gene TRBV3-1; TRBD1 aligns across 7 bases. V was clipped by 2 bases and J by 5 bases; unmatched bases: 5. Germline lookup yields CDR1 LGHDT and CDR2 YNNKEL (reference sequence). The CDR3 has 14 residues. The CDR3 sequence: CASSQSLQGTEAFF. The CDR3 DNA is TGTGCCAGCAGCCAAAGCCTACAGGGGACTGAAGCTTTCTTT.

With regard to this clonotype: This beta chain is an unintended read in a library built for alpha chains; its size means little. The chain links TRBV19 to TRBJ2-3; 8 bases are a match to TRBD1. Germline values: CDR1 LNHDA, CDR2 SQIVND (reference sequence). V trimming: 0 bases; J trimming: 0 bases; junction bases outside the gene matches: 2. The CDR3 runs to 16 residues. The CDR3 sequence is CASSIDRGLSTDTQYF. The CDR3 DNA is TGTGCCAGTAGTATAGACAGGGGGCTAAGCACAGATACGCAGTATTTT.

A note on this clonotype: Little can be read into the size of this beta chain, an off-target read in a library designed for alpha chains. The chain couples TRBV4-3 to TRBJ2-7, with TRBD2 matching 7 bases. V shed 0 bases, J shed 3 bases, and the junction held 8 bases outside the gene matches. Per the germline V gene, CDR1 is LGHNA and CDR2 is YSLEER. CDR3 size: 16 residues. The CDR3 DNA reads TGCGCCAGCAGCCAAGATGTGGCTAGCGGCGACTACGAGCAGTACTTC. Translating it yields CASSQDVASGDYEQYF.

This clonotype occurred many times. This beta chain is off target for a library built for alpha chains, so its abundance means little. The chain has TRBV12-3 or TRBV12-4 and TRBJ1-2; D possibly corresponds to TRBD1 (5 bases). The V and J ends lost 5 bases and 6 bases respectively, with 7 bases between them. The CDR3 contains 11 residues. The CDR3 DNA reads as TGTGCCAGCAGTCTGGGGGATGGCTACACCTTC. Protein product: CASSLGDGYTF.

This clonotype appeared many times. A library made for alpha chains picked up this beta chain off target, so its size means little. This chain connects TRBV3-1 to TRBJ2-5; a possible D gene is TRBD1 (6 bases). CDR1 is LGHDT, CDR2 YNNKEL, per germline (reference sequence). The CDR3 extends over 15 amino acids. V shed 4 bases and J shed 1 base, with 13 bases lying between them. The CDR3 DNA reads TGTGCCAGCAGCCTCCGGGACACCTTCCAAGAGACCCAGTACTTC. It yields the protein CASSLRDTFQETQYF.

This clonotype was counted between two and nine times. Because this beta chain is a stray read in a library intended to capture alpha chains, its abundance should not be given much weight. The rearrangement joins TRBV7-2 to TRBJ1-3, with a weak D call TRBD1 (5 bases). Per the germline V gene, CDR1 is SGHTA and CDR2 is FQGNSA. V lost 0 bases and J 8 bases, leaving 14 bases between the germline ends. The CDR3 spans 15 residues. This CDR3 reads CASSLAQGIEHTIYF. The CDR3 DNA is TGTGCCAGCAGCTTAGCTCAGGGAATTGAACACACCATATATTTT.

This clonotype was observed many times. The size of this beta chain means little, since it is a stray read in a library made for alpha chains. J is TRBJ1-2 and V is TRBV25-1, with D possibly being TRBD1 (6 bases). Germline CDR1 reads MGHDK; CDR2 reads SYGVNS. This CDR3 spans 14 amino acids. In DNA, the CDR3 is TGTGCTGCAGATTTCGGACAGAGCCGCTATGGCTACACCTTC. It codes for CAADFGQSRYGYTF.

This clonotype was recorded at least ten times. Because the library targeted alpha chains, this beta chain is an off-target read whose size means little. This chain uses TRBV7-2 with TRBJ2-3; D is undetermined. The germline V and J ends were trimmed by 2 bases and 0 bases, with 6 bases remaining between them. This CDR3 spans 14 amino acids. Per germline, CDR1 SGHTA and CDR2 FQGNSA. The CDR3 coding sequence is TGTGCCAGCAGCTTAACGCGTAGCACAGATACGCAGTATTTT. It specifies CASSLTRSTDTQYF.

This clonotype was counted many times. Being off target in a library aimed at alpha chains, this beta chain has a size of little meaning. This sequence joins TRBV20-1 and TRBJ2-7; the D is unclear. Per germline, CDR1 DFQATT and CDR2 SNEGSKA (reference sequence). Trimming pared 4 bases from V and 2 bases from J, leaving 6 bases between. The CDR3 is 11 amino acids. The CDR3 nucleotides read TGCAGTGCTAAAGACACCTACGAGCAGTACTTC. It encodes CSAKDTYEQYF.

This clonotype was recorded many times. Little can be read into the size of this beta chain, an off-target read in a library designed for alpha chains. The V call is TRBV5-6, the J call TRBJ2-3; D gene uncertain. The germline V and J ends were trimmed by 0 bases and 15 bases, with 17 bases remaining between them. The length of the CDR3 is 13 residues. The germline CDR1 and CDR2 sequences are SGHDT and YYEEEE. This CDR3 reads CASSLVDGLAEYF. The DNA for the CDR3 is TGTGCCAGCAGCTTGGTTGATGGGTTGGCGGAATATTTT.

This clonotype was counted at least ten times. In a library made to pick up alpha chains, this beta chain is a stray read with a size that means little. This chain joins TRBV3-2 and TRBJ2-7; the D segment call TRBD1 is taken from the table without a DNA check. TRBV3-2 counts as a pseudogene. The CDR3 runs to 17 residues. The CDR3 DNA reads as TGTGCCAGCAGCCACCTATCTCTGGGCGGGAGGTACTACGAGCAGTACGTC. It encodes CASSHLSLGGRYYEQYV.

Remarks on this clonotype: This beta chain was picked up by a library intended for alpha chains and is off target, so its count carries little meaning. The V and J genes are TRBV2 and TRBJ2-2; D is possibly TRBD2 (5 bases). The CDR3 is 16 amino acids. V lost 5 bases to trimming and J lost 0 bases, with 13 bases between them. CDR1 SNHLY and CDR2 FYNNEI come from the germline V gene. The CDR3 sequence is CASSREVAPNTGELFF. In nucleotides, the CDR3 is TGTGCCAGCAGTCGGGAAGTAGCCCCGAACACCGGGGAGCTGTTTTTT.

Many counts were recorded for this clonotype. This beta chain came through as a stray read in a library set up for alpha chains, and its size says little. The chain couples TRBV5-4 to TRBJ2-3; TRBD2 agrees at 9 bases. The V gene's germline CDR1 is SGHNT and CDR2 YYREEE (reference sequence). J lost 4 bases, V lost 0 bases, and 6 bases had no gene match. CDR3 size: 16 residues. For the CDR3, the DNA is TGTGCCAGCAGCTTGGGTTATAGCGGGGGCGCAGATACGCAGTATTTT. Translated, it gives CASSLGYSGGADTQYF.

This clonotype was recorded at least ten times. This beta chain is off target for a library built for alpha chains, so its abundance means little. The chain uses TRBV4-3 and TRBJ1-6, with D possibly being TRBD1 (5 bases). CDR3 length: 15 residues. Germline assignment: CDR1 LGHNA and CDR2 YSLEER. The germline V and J ends were trimmed by 0 bases and 16 bases, with 19 bases remaining between them. The CDR3 coding sequence is TGCGCCAGCAGCCAAGAGACCAGGGTTTCAACGGCACTCCACTTT. Translation gives CASSQETRVSTALHF.

At least ten counts were recorded for this clonotype. The size of this beta chain means little, since it is a stray read in a library made for alpha chains. The V gene is TRBV6-6, the J gene TRBJ2-3, with D perhaps matching TRBD1 or TRBD2 (5 bases each). CDR3 length: 14 amino acids. The ends were cut back, 2 bases at V and 3 bases at J, with 9 bases in the middle. CDR1 is MNHNY and CDR2 is SVGAGI in the germline V gene (reference sequence). Written as DNA, the CDR3 is TGTGCCAGCAGTTACAGGGGAGATACAGATACGCAGTATTTT. This codes for CASSYRGDTDTQYF.

The sample holds many counts of this clonotype. Since the library was made to target alpha chains, this beta chain is a stray read and its abundance is not meaningful. This chain connects TRBV7-9 to TRBJ1-2, with TRBD1 matching 7 bases. This CDR3 contains 14 residues. Germline values: CDR1 SEHNR, CDR2 FQNEAQ (reference sequence). V shed 1 base and J 8 bases; nucleotides not matched to a gene: 7. The CDR3 DNA is TGTGCCAGCAGCTTAGAGACAGGGTCAAGAGGCTACACCTTC. This gives the protein CASSLETGSRGYTF.

This clonotype was counted ten times or more. A library made for alpha chains picked up this beta chain off target, so its size means little. The chain is built from TRBV7-3 and TRBJ1-3; tentatively, D is TRBD1 (5 bases). The CDR3 length is 16 residues. In germline, CDR1 is SGHTA, CDR2 FQGTGA. The ends were cut back, 7 bases at V and 0 bases at J, with 16 bases in the middle. CDR3 in DNA: TGTGCCAGCATCGGTATGGGGCGGAGCTCTGGAAACACCATATATTTT. It is translated as CASIGMGRSSGNTIYF. The full variable domain, in which reference TRBV7-3 and TRBJ1-3 provide the parts outside the CDR3, is GAGVSQTPSNKVTEKGKYVELRCDPISGHTALYWYRQSLGQGPEFLIYFQGTGAADDSGLPNDRFFAVRPEGSVSTLKIQRTERGDSAVYLCASIGMGRSSGNTIYFGEGSWLTVV.

This clonotype has at least ten counts. With the library built for alpha chains, this beta chain is off target and its frequency is not meaningful. This chain's CDR3 is CASSINLAGSSYNEQFF. DNA for the CDR3: TGTGCCAGTAGTATAAACCTAGCGGGGAGCTCCTACAATGAGCAGTTCTTC. This chain connects TRBV19 to TRBJ2-1; the match to TRBD2 covers 9 bases. The CDR3 is 17 amino acids. CDR1 and CDR2 from the germline V gene are LNHDA and SQIVND (reference sequence). V dropped 2 bases and J dropped 0; count of bases not matched to a gene: 5.

The sample holds a few counts of this clonotype. Being off target in a library aimed at alpha chains, this beta chain has a size of little meaning. The CDR3 spells CASSLPYEKLFF. CDR3 coding DNA: TGTGCCAGTAGTCTCCCTTACGAAAAACTGTTTTTT. The chain couples TRBV19 to TRBJ1-4; D is unresolved. The CDR3 consists of 12 residues. CDR1 LNHDA and CDR2 SQIVND come from the germline V gene (reference sequence). V was shortened by 5 bases and J by 8 bases, with 9 bases between the two germline ends. Variable domain in full (rest from reference TRBV19 and TRBJ1-4): DGGITQSPKYLFRKEGQNVTLSCEQNLNHDAMYWYRQDPGQGLRLIYYSQIVNDFQKGDIAEGYSVSREKKESFPLTVTSAQKNPTAFYLCASSLPYEKLFFGSGTQLSVL.

This clonotype is labeled medium-sized. The library was prepared for alpha chains; this beta chain is a stray read, so its frequency means little. This chain uses TRBV18 with TRBJ2-7, with no clear D. The CDR3 spans 12 residues. Deletions cut 4 bases from V and 5 bases from J, with 9 bases between. Germline CDR1 KGHSH, CDR2 LQKENI. CDR3 region: CASSRESHEQYV. The CDR3 DNA sequence: TGTGCCAGCTCACGCGAGAGCCACGAGCAGTACGTC.

This clonotype was recorded at least ten times. This beta chain is a stray sequence in a library constructed for alpha chains; its clone size is not meaningful. V gene TRBV15 combines with J gene TRBJ2-7, with 8 bases fitting TRBD2. Trimming at V came to 3 bases and at J to 4 bases, leaving 11 bases not matched to a gene. The V gene's germline CDR1 is LNHNV and CDR2 YYDKDF (reference sequence). CDR3 length: 16 residues. Here the CDR3 reads CATSSPLGRGKYEQYF. The CDR3 DNA sequence: TGTGCCACCAGCAGCCCCCTCGGGAGGGGGAAGTACGAGCAGTACTTC.

This clonotype was observed many times. Little can be read into the size of this beta chain, an off-target read in a library designed for alpha chains. The V and J genes are TRBV20-1 and TRBJ1-3; 8 nucleotides match TRBD1. Germline CDR1 is DFQATT and CDR2 is SNEGSKA (reference sequence). V lost 5 bases to trimming and J lost 0 bases; unmatched junction nucleotides: 12. The CDR3 is 17 residues long. The CDR3 is CSASIPGQVFSGNTIYF. The CDR3 DNA is TGCAGTGCTTCAATACCGGGACAGGTTTTCTCTGGAAACACCATATATTTT.

On this clonotype itself: A library made for alpha chains picked up this beta chain off target, so its size means little. The V call is TRBV20-1, the J call TRBJ2-3, with 9 bases fitting TRBD2. This CDR3 is 14 amino acids long. Germline lookup yields CDR1 DFQATT and CDR2 SNEGSKA (reference sequence). V dropped 6 bases and J dropped 2; count of bases not matched to a gene: 6. The CDR3 coding sequence is TGCAGTGCCCGCCGACTAGCGGCCACAGATACGCAGTATTTT. It yields the protein CSARRLAATDTQYF.

This clonotype was picked up many times. This beta chain came through as a stray read in a library set up for alpha chains, and its size says little. The V call is TRBV29-1, the J call TRBJ2-1, with 10 bases identical to TRBD1. Germline CDR1 SQVTM, CDR2 ANQGSEA. V shed 5 bases and J 8 bases; nucleotides not matched to a gene: 6. The CDR3 has 13 residues. The CDR3 region has the DNA TGCAGCGTTTCGGGACAGGGGTTCGATGAGCAGTTCTTC. Protein sequence: CSVSGQGFDEQFF.

This clonotype was found many times. This beta chain represents an off-target read in a library built for alpha chains; its size is of limited meaning. V is TRBV7-2 and J is TRBJ1-5; D is perhaps TRBD1 (5 bases). V dropped 5 bases and J dropped 3 bases, with 8 bases sitting between them. Germline lookup yields CDR1 SGHTA and CDR2 FQGNSA. The CDR3 covers 13 residues. CDR3 region: CASSRQHNQPQHF. Here the CDR3 DNA reads TGTGCCAGCAGCCGACAGCACAATCAGCCCCAGCATTTT.

This clonotype was recorded many times. Since it is a stray read in a library aimed at alpha chains, this beta chain has a size that is not meaningful. The chain is built from TRBV4-2 and TRBJ2-7; 7 nucleotides align to TRBD1. Trimming at V came to 0 bases and at J to 3 bases, leaving 8 bases not matched to a gene. The CDR3 runs to 16 residues. The germline CDR1 and CDR2 sequences are LGHNA and YNFKEQ. The CDR3 DNA sequence: TGTGCCAGCAGCCAAGAAACAACAGGGGCAAGCTACGAGCAGTACTTC. Translating it yields CASSQETTGASYEQYF.

This clonotype has a count of ten or more. The library was built for alpha chains, so this beta chain is an off-target read and its size means little. The rearrangement joins TRBV28 to TRBJ2-1; D unresolved. The CDR3 sequence is 14 residues long. Looked up from germline, CDR1 is MDHEN and CDR2 is SYDVKM. V was clipped by 3 bases and J by 6 bases, with 12 bases between them. The CDR3 protein is CASSFIQLINEQFF. The CDR3 nucleotides are TGTGCCAGCAGTTTTATACAGTTAATCAATGAGCAGTTCTTC.

This clonotype was counted many times. This beta chain is a stray sequence in a library constructed for alpha chains; its clone size is not meaningful. V usage is TRBV7-9 and J usage is TRBJ1-1; perhaps TRBD1 as D (6 bases). V was shortened by 1 base and J by 10 bases, with 13 bases between the two germline ends. The CDR3 has 13 residues. Looked up from germline, CDR1 is SEHNR and CDR2 is FQNEAQ (reference sequence). The CDR3 reads CASSLDPGVGAFF. The DNA for the CDR3 is TGTGCCAGCAGCTTAGATCCAGGGGTGGGAGCTTTCTTT.